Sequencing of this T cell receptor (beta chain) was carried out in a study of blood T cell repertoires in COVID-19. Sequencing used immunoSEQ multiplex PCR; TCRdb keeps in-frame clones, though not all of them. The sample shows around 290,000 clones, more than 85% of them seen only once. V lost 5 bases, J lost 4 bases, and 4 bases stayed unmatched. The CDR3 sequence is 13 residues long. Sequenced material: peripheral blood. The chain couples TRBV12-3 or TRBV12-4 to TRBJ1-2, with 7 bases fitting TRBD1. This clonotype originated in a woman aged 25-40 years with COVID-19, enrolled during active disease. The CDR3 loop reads CASSQQGSYGYTF. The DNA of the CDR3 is TGTGCCAGCAGTCAACAGGGGAGCTATGGCTACACCTTC.